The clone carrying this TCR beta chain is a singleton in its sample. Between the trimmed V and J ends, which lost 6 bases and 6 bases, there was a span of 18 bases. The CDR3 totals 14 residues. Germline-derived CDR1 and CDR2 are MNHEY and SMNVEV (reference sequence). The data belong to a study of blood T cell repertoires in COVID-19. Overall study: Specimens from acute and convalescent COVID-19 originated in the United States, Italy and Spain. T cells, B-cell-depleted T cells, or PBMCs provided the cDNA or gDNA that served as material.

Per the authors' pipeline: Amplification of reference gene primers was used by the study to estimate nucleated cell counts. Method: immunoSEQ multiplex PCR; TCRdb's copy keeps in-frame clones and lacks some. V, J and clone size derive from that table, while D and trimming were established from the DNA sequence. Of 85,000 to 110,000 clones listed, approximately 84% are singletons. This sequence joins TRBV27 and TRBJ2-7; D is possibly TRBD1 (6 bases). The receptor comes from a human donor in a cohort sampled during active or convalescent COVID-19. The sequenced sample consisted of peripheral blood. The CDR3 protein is CASSGDITYPEQYF. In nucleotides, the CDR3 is TGTGCCAGCAGCGGGGACATTACCTACCCCGAGCAGTACTTC.